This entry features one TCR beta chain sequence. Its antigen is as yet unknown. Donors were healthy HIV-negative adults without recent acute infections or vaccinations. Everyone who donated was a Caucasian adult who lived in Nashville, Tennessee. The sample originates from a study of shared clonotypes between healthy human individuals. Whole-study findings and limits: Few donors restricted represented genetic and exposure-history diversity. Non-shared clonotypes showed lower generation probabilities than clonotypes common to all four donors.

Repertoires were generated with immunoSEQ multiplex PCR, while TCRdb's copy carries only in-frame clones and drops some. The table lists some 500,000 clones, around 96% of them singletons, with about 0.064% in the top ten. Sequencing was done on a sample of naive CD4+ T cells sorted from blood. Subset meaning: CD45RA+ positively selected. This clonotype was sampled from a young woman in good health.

The CDR3 region has the DNA TGCGCCAGCAGCTCAGGGACTAGCGGGAGTCTCAATGAGCAGTTCTTC. Encoded protein: CASSSGTSGSLNEQFF. The V gene is TRBV5-1, the J gene TRBJ2-1; 14 nucleotides match TRBD2. J was trimmed by 6 bases and V by 3 bases; bases with no gene match: 5. The CDR3 is 16 amino acids. The germline V gene has CDR1 SGHRS and CDR2 YFSETQ.